A single sample is the source of the 32 T cell receptor beta chains below, sequenced in a study of radiotherapy plus CTLA-4 blockade in lung cancer. Profiling relied on immunoSEQ multiplex PCR, and the TCRdb table lists in-frame clones only, not all of them. The repertoire holds 90,000 to 100,000 clones, with almost 90% as singletons. Source: peripheral blood, taken from a patient treated with radiotherapy plus ipilimumab. These receptors were taken from a human donor with non-small cell lung cancer that progressed on radiotherapy plus ipilimumab.

The rearrangement uses TRBV5-1 and TRBJ2-2; no definite D call. This CDR3 spans 15 amino acids. The V end lost 2 bases, the J end lost 2 bases, and 10 bases lay between the germline ends. The germline V gene has CDR1 SGHRS and CDR2 YFSETQ. This CDR3 reads CASSFAVSNTGELFF. CDR3 DNA: TGCGCCAGCAGCTTTGCGGTCTCCAACACCGGGGAGCTGTTTTTT.

The rearrangement uses TRBV6-1 and TRBJ1-1; a weak D match, TRBD1 (5 bases). CDR1 and CDR2 (germline): MNHNS, SASEGT. Trimming removed 6 bases from V and 4 bases from J, with 18 bases in between. CDR3 length: 15 amino acids. CDR3: CASSLLGGAGTEAFF. The CDR3 nucleotides read TGTGCCAGCAGCCTCCTCGGAGGGGCGGGCACTGAAGCTTTCTTT.

This chain uses TRBV19 with TRBJ1-2; D unclear. CDR3 length equals 16 residues. Germline assignment: CDR1 LNHDA and CDR2 SQIVND (reference sequence). Trimming stripped 5 bases from V and 2 bases from J, with 18 bases between. The CDR3 nucleotides read TGTGCCAGTAGTCCTTATGAAGGCGGGAGGAACTATGGCTACACCTTC. It is translated as CASSPYEGGRNYGYTF.

The gene calls are TRBV2 and TRBJ1-4; TRBD1 is a possible D gene (6 bases). Deletions cut 6 bases from V and 0 bases from J, with 11 bases between. The CDR3 length is 15 residues. The germline CDR1 and CDR2 sequences are SNHLY and FYNNEI. The CDR3, as DNA: TGTGCCAGCAGCCGGACAGTTGCAACTAATGAAAAACTGTTTTTT. It translates to CASSRTVATNEKLFF. The full variable domain, its missing parts supplied by reference TRBV2 and TRBJ1-4, is EPEVTQTPSHQVTQMGQEVILRCVPISNHLYFYWYRQILGQKVEFLVSFYNNEISEKSEIFDDQFSVERPDGSNFTLKIRSTKLEDSAMYFCASSRTVATNEKLFFGSGTQLSVL.

This clone came up a few times. The same CDR3 can be traced to other DNA sequences in this sample. This chain connects TRBV11-3 to TRBJ2-1, with 7 bases matching TRBD2. Per the germline V gene, CDR1 is SGHNT and CDR2 is YENEEA. The junction had 0 bases not matched to a gene; V was cut back by 5 bases and J by 8 bases. This CDR3 contains 11 residues. The chain's CDR3 is CASSGGDEQFF. The DNA of the CDR3 is TGTGCCAGCAGCGGGGGGGATGAGCAGTTCTTC.

The chain carries TRBV2 and TRBJ2-6; 7 nucleotides align to TRBD1. The V gene's germline CDR1 is SNHLY and CDR2 FYNNEI. The CDR3 is 15 residues long. The ends lost 4 bases at V and 2 bases at J; junction bases unmatched: 2. The CDR3 DNA follows: TGTGCCAGCAGTGGAGACAGGGCTGGGGCCAACGTCCTGACTTTC. Protein product: CASSGDRAGANVLTF.

This clone was found a few times. The chain combines TRBV9 with TRBJ2-3, with D unclear. Per germline, CDR1 SGDLS and CDR2 YYNGEE. This CDR3 spans 14 amino acids. Trimming shortened V by 0 bases and J by 4 bases, and 9 bases separated the two germline ends. The DNA of the CDR3 is TGTGCCAGCAGCGTAGCTCCGACCTCAGATACGCAGTATTTT. Protein sequence: CASSVAPTSDTQYF. Using reference TRBV9 and TRBJ2-3 for the parts outside the CDR3, the full variable domain is DSGVTQTPKHLITATGQRVTLRCSPRSGDLSVYWYQQSLDQGLQFLIQYYNGEERAKGNILERFSAQQFPDLHSELNLSSLELGDSALYFCASSVAPTSDTQYFGPGTRLTVL.

This chain joins TRBV27 and TRBJ1-4; a possible D gene is TRBD1 (5 bases). The germline V gene encodes CDR1 MNHEY and CDR2 SMNVEV (reference sequence). The CDR3 contains 13 residues. Deletions cut 8 bases from V and 7 bases from J, with 14 bases between. The CDR3 DNA is TGTGCCAGCGGACATCGGAACGGTGAAAAACTGTTTTTT. This encodes CASGHRNGEKLFF.

CDR3: CASSPWEGAVGYTF. The CDR3 region has the DNA TGTGCCAGCTCACCATGGGAGGGAGCCGTTGGCTACACCTTC. J is TRBJ1-2 and V is TRBV18; no firm D call. This CDR3 spans 14 amino acids. V dropped 2 bases and J dropped 7 bases, with 14 bases sitting between them. CDR1 is KGHSH and CDR2 is LQKENI in the germline V gene.

The CDR3 bases are TGTGCCAGCAGCTTAACCGGGGGCCAGCCCCAGCATTTT. Translated, it gives CASSLTGGQPQHF. This chain connects TRBV7-3 to TRBJ1-5; the D gene is possibly TRBD1 (6 bases). Trimming cost V 0 bases and J 7 bases, with 7 bases left between them. CDR1 is SGHTA, CDR2 FQGTGA, per germline. This CDR3 is 13 amino acids long.

This clone was counted a single time. The rearrangement uses TRBV5-6 and TRBJ1-4; D unclear. The CDR3 sequence is 13 residues long. Per germline, CDR1 SGHDT and CDR2 YYEEEE. V was pared by 2 bases and J by 8 bases, with 10 bases between. CDR3 DNA: TGTGCCAGCAGCTTTGGCACCGCCGAAAAACTGTTTTTT. It codes for CASSFGTAEKLFF.

The chain links TRBV7-9 to TRBJ1-2, with TRBD1 matching 9 bases. Looked up from germline, CDR1 is SEHNR and CDR2 is FQNEAQ (reference sequence). V trimming: 1 base; J trimming: 8 bases; junction bases outside the gene matches: 5. The CDR3 covers 14 residues. The CDR3 region is CASSLVQGAEGYTF. The CDR3 DNA is TGTGCCAGCAGCTTAGTACAGGGGGCTGAGGGCTACACCTTC.

This chain links TRBV5-4 with TRBJ2-5, with D tentatively TRBD1 (6 bases). CDR3 length equals 13 residues. V lost 4 bases, J lost 2 bases, and 9 bases lay in between. The germline V gene has CDR1 SGHNT and CDR2 YYREEE (reference sequence). DNA of the CDR3: TGTGCCAGCAGCCGGGACACTCAAGAGACCCAGTACTTC. Protein sequence: CASSRDTQETQYF.

This chain joins TRBV2 and TRBJ2-5, with TRBD2 matching 9 bases. Germline V lookup: CDR1 SNHLY, CDR2 FYNNEI. CDR3 length: 18 amino acids. After removal of 1 base from V and 0 bases from J, the junction contained 9 bases not matched to a gene. This chain's CDR3 is CASSEGILAGVNQETQYF. DNA of the CDR3: TGTGCCAGCAGTGAAGGGATTTTAGCGGGAGTAAACCAAGAGACCCAGTACTTC.

This chain uses TRBV5-1 with TRBJ2-1, with TRBD2 matching 10 bases. Germline V gene sequence: CDR1 SGHRS, CDR2 YFSETQ. The J segment lost 6 bases and the V segment lost 6 bases, leaving 9 bases of the junction unmatched. CDR3 length: 15 amino acids. CDR3 in DNA: TGCGCCAGCACCTACCTAGCGGGAGCCCCCAATGAGCAGTTCTTC. Its protein product is CASTYLAGAPNEQFF.

V is TRBV5-5 and J is TRBJ1-2; TRBD1 aligns across 8 bases. This CDR3 contains 13 residues. The germline gives CDR1 SGHKS, CDR2 YYEKEE (reference sequence). V shed 4 bases and J 3 bases; nucleotides not matched to a gene: 2. CDR3 region: CASSQDRDYGYTF. The DNA for the CDR3 is TGTGCCAGCAGCCAGGACAGGGACTATGGCTACACCTTC.

About this clone itself: The junction departs from the called germline gene at one end, perhaps through a read error. The gene calls are TRBV2 and TRBJ2-5, with D perhaps matching TRBD2 (7 bases). The CDR3 contains 13 residues. CDR1 and CDR2 (germline): SNHLY, FYNNEI. The chain's CDR3 is CASSEGGGETQYF. In DNA, the CDR3 is TGTGCCAGCAGCGAAGGGGGGGGAGAGACCCAGTACTTC.

This chain connects TRBV5-4 to TRBJ1-2; no firm D call. V was trimmed by 5 bases and J by 3 bases, leaving 23 bases between them. The CDR3 covers 17 residues. Germline V lookup: CDR1 SGHNT, CDR2 YYREEE (reference sequence). CDR3: CASRQPGREGVDYGYTF. Here the CDR3 DNA reads TGTGCCAGCAGACAACCCGGTAGAGAAGGAGTAGACTATGGCTACACCTTC. The full variable domain, its missing parts supplied by reference TRBV5-4 and TRBJ1-2, is ETGVTQSPTHLIKTRGQQVTLRCSSQSGHNTVSWYQQALGQGPQFIFQYYREEENGRGNFPPRFSGLQFPNYSSELNVNALELDDSALYLCASRQPGREGVDYGYTFGSGTRLTVV.

The rearrangement joins TRBV18 to TRBJ1-1, with a tentative D call TRBD1 (5 bases). This CDR3 is built from 14 residues. Trimming stripped 2 bases from V and 3 bases from J, with 10 bases between. The germline V gene encodes CDR1 KGHSH and CDR2 LQKENI. For the CDR3, the DNA is TGTGCCAGCTCACCATTGATGGGGGACACTGAAGCTTTCTTT. Protein sequence: CASSPLMGDTEAFF.

The chain is built from TRBV9 and TRBJ2-1; D may be TRBD2 (6 bases). The CDR3 consists of 18 residues. Trimming took off 1 base at V and 9 bases at J, with 26 bases between the two ends. Germline V gene data show CDR1 as SGDLS and CDR2 as YYNGEE. CDR3 region: CASSVRREWRDVSGEQFF. CDR3 DNA sequence: TGTGCCAGCAGCGTAAGAAGGGAGTGGCGGGATGTGTCCGGTGAGCAGTTCTTC.

The chain links TRBV27 to TRBJ2-3, with 9 nucleotides matching TRBD2. The CDR3 has 15 amino acids. V gave up 2 bases and J gave up 5 bases; unmatched junction bases: 5. Germline CDR1 and CDR2: MNHEY and SMNVEV (reference sequence). In DNA, the CDR3 is TGTGCCAGCAGTTTAATAGCGGGAGTTCTAGATACGCAGTATTTT. Protein: CASSLIAGVLDTQYF.

The chain recombines TRBV25-1 with TRBJ2-1, with 9 bases lining up with TRBD2. The CDR3 extends over 14 amino acids. Germline values: CDR1 MGHDK, CDR2 SYGVNS. V lost 7 bases to trimming and J lost 8 bases; unmatched junction nucleotides: 9. In DNA, the CDR3 is TGTGCCAGCACGGCGGGAGGGCCTGGGGATGAGCAGTTCTTC. Translating it yields CASTAGGPGDEQFF.

This clone has a handful of counts. The chain combines TRBV7-9 with TRBJ1-1; TRBD1 is a possible D gene (6 bases). This CDR3 has 15 residues. The V end was cut by 1 base, the J end by 0 bases, with 9 bases between. Germline CDR1 SEHNR, CDR2 FQNEAQ (reference sequence). Here the CDR3 reads CASSLGGALNTEAFF. The CDR3 DNA reads TGTGCCAGCAGCTTAGGGGGGGCGTTGAACACTGAAGCTTTCTTT. Using reference TRBV7-9 and TRBJ1-1 for the parts outside the CDR3, the full variable domain is DTGVSQNPRHKITKRGQNVTFRCDPISEHNRLYWYRQTLGQGPEFLTYFQNEAQLEKSRLLSDRFSAERPKGSFSTLEIQRTEQGDSAMYLCASSLGGALNTEAFFGQGTRLTVV.

This chain uses TRBV19 with TRBJ2-1; a weak D match, TRBD2 (7 bases). V lost 7 bases and J 10 bases, leaving 14 bases between the germline ends. This CDR3 has 12 residues. Germline V gene lookup returns CDR1 LNHDA and CDR2 SQIVND (reference sequence). DNA for the CDR3: TGTGCCAGTAACGAGGGAGGGGGGGAGCAGTTCTTC. This translates into CASNEGGGEQFF.

The chain has TRBV18 and TRBJ2-1, with D unresolved. Between the trimmed V and J ends, which lost 3 bases and 5 bases, there was a span of 5 bases. The CDR3 is made up of 12 amino acids. Germline V gives CDR1 KGHSH, CDR2 LQKENI. The CDR3, as DNA: TGTGCCAGCTCACCCGTACACAATGAGCAGTTCTTC. It codes for CASSPVHNEQFF.

The chain joins TRBV19 to TRBJ1-2; the match to TRBD1 covers 7 bases. CDR1 LNHDA and CDR2 SQIVND come from the germline V gene (reference sequence). The J segment lost 8 bases and the V segment lost 6 bases, leaving 21 bases of the junction unmatched. The CDR3 extends over 17 amino acids. The CDR3 loop reads CASSLLTGGGIVQGYTF. CDR3 nucleotides: TGTGCCAGTAGCCTCCTAACCGGAGGGGGCATCGTCCAGGGCTACACCTTC. Full variable domain (remainder filled in from reference TRBV19 and TRBJ1-2): DGGITQSPKYLFRKEGQNVTLSCEQNLNHDAMYWYRQDPGQGLRLIYYSQIVNDFQKGDIAEGYSVSREKKESFPLTVTSAQKNPTAFYLCASSLLTGGGIVQGYTFGSGTRLTVV.

Points on this clone: An end of the junction differs from the germline gene, which may be a read error. This sequence joins TRBV4-1 and TRBJ1-5; D not certain. Germline V gene sequence: CDR1 MGHRA, CDR2 YSYEKL. The CDR3 is 13 amino acids. CDR3 amino acids: CASSEDGWQPQHF. CDR3 sequence (DNA): TGCGCCAGCAGCGAAGACGGGTGGCAGCCCCAGCATTTT.

V gene TRBV27 combines with J gene TRBJ2-2; D is possibly TRBD1 (5 bases). Trimming removed 6 bases at V and 7 bases at J, with 21 bases between. This CDR3 has 16 residues. In germline, CDR1 is MNHEY, CDR2 SMNVEV (reference sequence). CDR3 nucleotides: TGTGCCAGCAGACCTTTTTCGCAGGGCAGTGGCGGGGAGCTGTTTTTT. Translated: CASRPFSQGSGGELFF.

The chain employs TRBV19 and TRBJ1-2; D might be TRBD1 (6 bases). Germline CDR1 reads LNHDA; CDR2 reads SQIVND (reference sequence). The CDR3 contains 14 residues. Trimming shortened V by 5 bases and J by 8 bases, and 18 bases separated the two germline ends. This chain's CDR3 is CASSVTGNLEGYTF. The CDR3 DNA reads TGTGCCAGTAGTGTAACAGGGAATTTAGAGGGCTACACCTTC.

The chain joins TRBV28 to TRBJ1-5; perhaps TRBD1 as D (6 bases). Trimming took 5 bases from V and 4 from J, leaving 15 bases between them. Per germline, CDR1 MDHEN and CDR2 SYDVKM. The CDR3 is made up of 15 amino acids. Written as DNA, the CDR3 is TGTGCCAGCAGTCCGCCGACAGGACAAAATCAGCCCCAGCATTTT. As protein: CASSPPTGQNQPQHF.

This rearrangement joins TRBV9 to TRBJ2-1, with 8 bases lining up with TRBD2. The CDR3 contains 16 residues. V shed 0 bases and J 4 bases; nucleotides not matched to a gene: 6. Germline loops: CDR1 SGDLS, CDR2 YYNGEE. The CDR3 region is CASSVEYSSGYNEQFF. CDR3 bases: TGTGCCAGCAGCGTAGAGTACTCTAGCGGGTACAATGAGCAGTTCTTC.

The rearrangement links TRBV5-1 to TRBJ2-2; a possible D gene is TRBD1 (5 bases). There are 16 residues in the CDR3. V dropped 1 base and J dropped 2 bases, with 12 bases sitting between them. The germline CDR1 and CDR2 sequences are SGHRS and YFSETQ. The CDR3: CASSLTGTVNTGELFF. The DNA for the CDR3 is TGCGCCAGCAGCTTGACAGGAACAGTCAACACCGGGGAGCTGTTTTTT.